This entry concerns a single T cell receptor (beta chain). Its antigen is undetermined. PCR used 60 Vbeta primers and 13 Jbeta primers. Using immunoSEQ multiplex PCR, the repertoire was profiled, and TCRdb retains in-frame clones only, with some absent. Of about 130,000 clones detected, about two thirds appear once; the ten largest clones hold approximately 2.6%. This specimen belongs to a study of cytomegalovirus exposure and HLA in healthy donors. Study outcomes and limitations: Cytomegalovirus-associated status was assigned to roughly 160 TCR beta chains. Presence/absence analysis assumed near-uniform sequencing depth across donors. A later analysis found TCR association rates differed by HLA locus, highest for DRB1 and lowest for HLA-C.

The V gene end was trimmed by 4 bases and the J gene end by 1 base; junction bases not matched to a gene: 2. Looked up from germline, CDR1 is SGHRS and CDR2 is YFSETQ. CDR3 length: 14 amino acids. The chain is built from TRBV5-1 and TRBJ1-1; 9 bases are shared with TRBD1. This clonotype originated in a woman aged 55-70 years in good health and CMV-seropositive. The sample comprised PBMCs. CDR3 coding DNA: TGCGCCAGCAGCACACAGGGGGCGAACACTGAAGCTTTCTTT. Encoded protein: CASSTQGANTEAFF.